The text below deals with one TCR beta chain. TCRdb processed the 5' RACE reads anew with MiXCR; each CDR3 protein has one entry. The data show some 46,000 distinct CDR3 sequences, with 6% to 6.5% seen just once and roughly 12% held by the top ten. The data are from a study of early T cells in non-severe SARS-CoV-2 infection. This CDR3 is 14 amino acids long. The V end was cut by 7 bases, the J end by 6 bases, with 15 bases between. CDR1 MDHEN and CDR2 SYDVKM come from the germline V gene. V is TRBV28 and J is TRBJ2-2, with D perhaps TRBD1 or TRBD2 (6 bases each). Material: whole blood. The receptor was derived from an adult who was a healthcare worker with PCR-confirmed SARS-CoV-2 infection or an uninfected control (not recorded which). CDR3 protein: CASIGAGGSGELFF. In DNA, the CDR3 is TGTGCCAGCATAGGTGCCGGGGGCTCCGGGGAGCTGTTTTTT.